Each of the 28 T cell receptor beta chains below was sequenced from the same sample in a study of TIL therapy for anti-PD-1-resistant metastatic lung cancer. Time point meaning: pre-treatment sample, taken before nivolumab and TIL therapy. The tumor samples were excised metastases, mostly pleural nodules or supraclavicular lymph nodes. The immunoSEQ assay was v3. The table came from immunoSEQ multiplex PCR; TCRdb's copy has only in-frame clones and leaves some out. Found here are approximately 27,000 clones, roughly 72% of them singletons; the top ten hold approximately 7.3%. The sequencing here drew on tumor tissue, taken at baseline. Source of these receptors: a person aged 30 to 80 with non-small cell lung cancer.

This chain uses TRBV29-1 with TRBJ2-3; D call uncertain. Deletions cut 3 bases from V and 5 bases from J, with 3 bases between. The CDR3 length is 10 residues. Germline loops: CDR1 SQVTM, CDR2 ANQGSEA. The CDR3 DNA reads TGCAGCGTTGACATAGATACGCAGTATTTT. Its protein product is CSVDIDTQYF.

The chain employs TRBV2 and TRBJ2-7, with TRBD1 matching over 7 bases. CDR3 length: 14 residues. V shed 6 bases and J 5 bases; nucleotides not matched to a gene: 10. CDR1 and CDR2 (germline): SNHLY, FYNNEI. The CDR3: CASRVGQGDNEQYF. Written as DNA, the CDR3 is TGTGCCAGCAGGGTAGGGCAGGGGGACAACGAGCAGTACTTC.

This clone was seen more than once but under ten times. The CDR3 DNA is TGTGCCAGCTCACCCCAGACCCGCGGCTCTGGAAACACCATATATTTT. Amino acid sequence: CASSPQTRGSGNTIYF. This chain connects TRBV18 to TRBJ1-3; no clear D gene. The CDR3 consists of 16 residues. The V end was cut by 3 bases, the J end by 0 bases, with 12 bases between. Germline values: CDR1 KGHSH, CDR2 LQKENI. The complete variable domain, with remaining parts taken from reference TRBV18 and TRBJ1-3, reads NAGVMQNPRHLVRRRGQEARLRCSPMKGHSHVYWYRQLPEEGLKFMVYLQKENIIDESGMPKERFSAEFPKEGPSILRIQQVVRGDSAAYFCASSPQTRGSGNTIYFGEGSWLTVV.

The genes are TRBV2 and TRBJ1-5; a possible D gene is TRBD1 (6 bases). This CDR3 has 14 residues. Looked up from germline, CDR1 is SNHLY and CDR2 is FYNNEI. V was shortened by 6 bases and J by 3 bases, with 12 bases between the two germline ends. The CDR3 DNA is TGTGCCAGCAGACAGGGTCTCTCCAATCAGCCCCAGCATTTT. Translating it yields CASRQGLSNQPQHF.

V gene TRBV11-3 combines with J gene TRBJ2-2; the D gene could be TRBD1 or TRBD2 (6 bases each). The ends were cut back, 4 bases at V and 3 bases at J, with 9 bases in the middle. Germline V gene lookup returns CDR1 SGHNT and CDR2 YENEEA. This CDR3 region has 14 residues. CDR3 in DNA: TGTGCCAGCAGCTCTAGGGGGGACACCGGGGAGCTGTTTTTT. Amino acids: CASSSRGDTGELFF.

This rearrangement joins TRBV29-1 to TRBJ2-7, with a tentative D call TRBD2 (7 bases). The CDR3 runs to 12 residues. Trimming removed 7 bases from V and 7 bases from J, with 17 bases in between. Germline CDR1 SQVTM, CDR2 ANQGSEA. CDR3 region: CSALGGGREQYF. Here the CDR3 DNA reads TGCAGCGCCCTTGGGGGGGGGCGGGAGCAGTACTTC.

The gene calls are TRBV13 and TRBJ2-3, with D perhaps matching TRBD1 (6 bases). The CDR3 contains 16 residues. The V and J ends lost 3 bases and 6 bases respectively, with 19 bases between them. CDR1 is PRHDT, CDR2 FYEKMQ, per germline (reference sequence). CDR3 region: CASSFWTESDSDTQYF. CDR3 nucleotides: TGTGCCAGCAGCTTTTGGACAGAGTCCGATAGTGATACGCAGTATTTT.

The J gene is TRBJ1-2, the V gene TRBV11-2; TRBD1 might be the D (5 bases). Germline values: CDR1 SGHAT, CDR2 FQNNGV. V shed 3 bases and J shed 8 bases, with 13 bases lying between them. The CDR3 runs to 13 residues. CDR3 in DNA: TGTGCCAGCAGCTTTCAGAGGGGCGGAGGCTACACCTTC. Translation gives CASSFQRGGGYTF.

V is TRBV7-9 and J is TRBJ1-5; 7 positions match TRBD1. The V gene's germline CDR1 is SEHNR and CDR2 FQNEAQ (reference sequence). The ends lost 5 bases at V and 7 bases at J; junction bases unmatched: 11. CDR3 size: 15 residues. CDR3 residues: CASSPDRVAGQPQHF. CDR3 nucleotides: TGTGCCAGCAGCCCCGACAGGGTAGCAGGCCAGCCCCAGCATTTT.

CDR3 protein: CASSALRDTEAFF. The CDR3, as DNA: TGTGCCAGCAGTGCGCTCAGGGATACTGAAGCTTTCTTT. The V and J genes are TRBV2 and TRBJ1-1; a possible D gene is TRBD1 (5 bases). The length of the CDR3 is 13 residues. V gave up 4 bases and J gave up 5 bases, with 11 bases separating them. Germline V lookup: CDR1 SNHLY, CDR2 FYNNEI.

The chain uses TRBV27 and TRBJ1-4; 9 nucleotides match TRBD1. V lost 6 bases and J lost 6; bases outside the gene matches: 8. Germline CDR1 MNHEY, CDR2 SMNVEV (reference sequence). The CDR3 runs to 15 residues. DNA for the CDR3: TGTGCCAGCAGACAACAGGGGGCGCAGGATGAAAAACTGTTTTTT. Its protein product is CASRQQGAQDEKLFF.

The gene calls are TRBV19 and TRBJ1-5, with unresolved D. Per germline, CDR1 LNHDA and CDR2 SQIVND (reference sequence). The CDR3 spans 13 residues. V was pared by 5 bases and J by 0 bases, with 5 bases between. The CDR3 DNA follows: TGTGCCAGTAGTTCGCATAGCAATCAGCCCCAGCATTTT. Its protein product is CASSSHSNQPQHF.

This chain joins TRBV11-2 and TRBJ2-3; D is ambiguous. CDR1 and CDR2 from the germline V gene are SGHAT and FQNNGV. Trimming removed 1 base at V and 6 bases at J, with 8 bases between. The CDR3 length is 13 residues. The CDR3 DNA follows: TGTGCCAGCAGCTTAGTCAGGTCGGATACGCAGTATTTT. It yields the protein CASSLVRSDTQYF.

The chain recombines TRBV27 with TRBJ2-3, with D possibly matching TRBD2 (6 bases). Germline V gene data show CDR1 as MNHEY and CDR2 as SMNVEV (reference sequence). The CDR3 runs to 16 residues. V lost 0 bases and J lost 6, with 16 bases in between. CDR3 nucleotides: TGTGCCAGCAGTTTATCACGGGGCAGGGCGGGGGATACGCAGTATTTT. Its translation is CASSLSRGRAGDTQYF.

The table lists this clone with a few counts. The CDR3 coding sequence is TGTGCCAGCAGCTTAGGTGGGGGGCTCGAGACCCAGTACTTC. Translated: CASSLGGGLETQYF. This chain uses TRBV7-2 with TRBJ2-5; D is tentatively TRBD1 or TRBD2 (6 bases each). The V gene lost 1 base and the J gene lost 5 bases, with 11 bases spanning the gap. The CDR3 length is 14 residues. The V gene's germline CDR1 is SGHTA and CDR2 FQGNSA.

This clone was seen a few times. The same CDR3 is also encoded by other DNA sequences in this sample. The CDR3 DNA follows: TGCGCCAGCAGCTCTCAAACCGGGACAGGGACCCCCCTGGAGCAGTACTTC. Translated: CASSSQTGTGTPLEQYF. The chain recombines TRBV5-1 with TRBJ2-7; 9 bases are a match to TRBD1. Losses at the gene ends were 3 bases for V and 7 bases for J; bases not matched to a gene: 17. The CDR3 runs to 17 residues. Germline V lookup: CDR1 SGHRS, CDR2 YFSETQ.

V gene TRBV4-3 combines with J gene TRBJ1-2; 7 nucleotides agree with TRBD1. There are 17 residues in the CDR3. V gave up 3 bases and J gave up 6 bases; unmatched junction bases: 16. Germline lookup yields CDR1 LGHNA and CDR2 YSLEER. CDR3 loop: CASSQEPTGTHQNGYTF. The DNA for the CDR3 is TGCGCCAGCAGCCAGGAGCCGACAGGGACCCATCAGAATGGCTACACCTTC.

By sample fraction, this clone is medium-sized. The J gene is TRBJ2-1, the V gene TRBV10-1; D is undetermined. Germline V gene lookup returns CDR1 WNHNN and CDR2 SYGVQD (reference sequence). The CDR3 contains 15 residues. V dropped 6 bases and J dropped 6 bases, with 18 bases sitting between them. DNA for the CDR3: TGCGCCAGCAGCGCCATGCCAAAGTCGGGCAATGAGCAGTTCTTC. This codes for CASSAMPKSGNEQFF.

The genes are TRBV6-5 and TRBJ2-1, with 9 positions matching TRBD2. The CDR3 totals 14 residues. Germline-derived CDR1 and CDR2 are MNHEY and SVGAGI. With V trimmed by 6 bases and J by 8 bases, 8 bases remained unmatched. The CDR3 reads CASSTAGGGDEQFF. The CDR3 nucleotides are TGTGCCAGCAGCACAGCGGGGGGTGGGGATGAGCAGTTCTTC.

CDR3 sequence: CAWSRGSVGVHEQYF. The CDR3, as DNA: TGTGCCTGGAGTAGGGGTTCAGTTGGGGTCCACGAGCAGTACTTC. The V call is TRBV30, the J call TRBJ2-7; D might be TRBD1 (5 bases). V gave up 2 bases and J gave up 5 bases, with 19 bases separating them. Germline values: CDR1 GTSNPN, CDR2 SVGIG (reference sequence). This CDR3 has 15 amino acids. The variable domain in full, with the rest retrieved from reference TRBV30 and TRBJ2-7, is SQTIHQWPATLVQPVGSPLSLECTVEGTSNPNLYWYRQAAGRGLQLLFYSVGIGQISSEVPQNLSASRPQDRQFILSSKKLLLSDSGFYLCAWSRGSVGVHEQYFGPGTRLTVT.

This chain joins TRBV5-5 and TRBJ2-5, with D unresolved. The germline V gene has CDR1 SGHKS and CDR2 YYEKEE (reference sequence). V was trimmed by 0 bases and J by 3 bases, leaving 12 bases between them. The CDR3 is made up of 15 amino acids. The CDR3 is CASSLVLGREETQYF. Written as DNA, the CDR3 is TGTGCCAGCAGCTTGGTCCTAGGCAGAGAAGAGACCCAGTACTTC.

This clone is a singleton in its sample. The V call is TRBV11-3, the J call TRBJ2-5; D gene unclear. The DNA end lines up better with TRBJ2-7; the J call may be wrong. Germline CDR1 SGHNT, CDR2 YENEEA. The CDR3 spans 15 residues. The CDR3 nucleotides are TGTGCCAGCAGCCTGGTTAGGGAAAGCTCCTACGAGCAGTACTTC. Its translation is CASSLVRESSYEQYF.

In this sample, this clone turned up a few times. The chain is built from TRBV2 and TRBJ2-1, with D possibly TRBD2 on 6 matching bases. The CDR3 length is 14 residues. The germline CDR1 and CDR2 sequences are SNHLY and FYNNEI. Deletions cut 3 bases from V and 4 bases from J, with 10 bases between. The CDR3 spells CASSDIGGYNEQFF. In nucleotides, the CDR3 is TGTGCCAGCAGTGACATCGGAGGGTACAATGAGCAGTTCTTC.

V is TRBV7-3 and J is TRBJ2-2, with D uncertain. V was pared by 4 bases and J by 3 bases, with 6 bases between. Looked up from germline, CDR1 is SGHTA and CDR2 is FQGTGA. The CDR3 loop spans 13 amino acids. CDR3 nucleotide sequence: TGTGCCAGCAGCTACCATGACACCGGGGAGCTGTTTTTT. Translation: CASSYHDTGELFF.

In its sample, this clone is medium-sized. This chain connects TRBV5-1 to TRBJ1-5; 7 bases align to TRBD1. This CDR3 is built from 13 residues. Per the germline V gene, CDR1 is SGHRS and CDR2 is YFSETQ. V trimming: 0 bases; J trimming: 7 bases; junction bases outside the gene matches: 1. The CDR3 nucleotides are TGCGCCAGCAGCTTGGAGGGGGCCCAGCCCCAGCATTTT. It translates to CASSLEGAQPQHF.

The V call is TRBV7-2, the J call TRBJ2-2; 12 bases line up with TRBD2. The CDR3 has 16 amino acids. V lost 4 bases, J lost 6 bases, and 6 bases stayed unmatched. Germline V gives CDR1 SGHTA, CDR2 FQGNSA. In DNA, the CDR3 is TGTGCCAGCAGCTCGCTAGCGGGGGGGCAGGCCGGGGAGCTGTTTTTT. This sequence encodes CASSSLAGGQAGELFF.

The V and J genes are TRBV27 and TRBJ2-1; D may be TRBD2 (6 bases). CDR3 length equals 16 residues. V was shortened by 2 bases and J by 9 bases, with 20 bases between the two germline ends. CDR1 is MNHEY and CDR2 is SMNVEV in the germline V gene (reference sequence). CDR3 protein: CASSLSDSGGRSEQFF. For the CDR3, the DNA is TGTGCCAGCAGTTTAAGCGATAGCGGTGGTCGGAGTGAGCAGTTCTTC.

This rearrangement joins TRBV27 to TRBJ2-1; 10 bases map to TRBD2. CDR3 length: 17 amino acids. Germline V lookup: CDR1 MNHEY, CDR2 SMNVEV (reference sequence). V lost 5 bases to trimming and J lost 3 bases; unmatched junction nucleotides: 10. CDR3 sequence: CASSLYSGGLVYNEQFF. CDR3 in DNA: TGTGCCAGCAGTCTTTATAGCGGGGGGCTCGTCTACAATGAGCAGTTCTTC.